This T cell receptor beta chain came from a study of blood T cell repertoires in COVID-19. In this sample, this clone turned up a few times. This CDR3 is 14 amino acids long. The germline V gene encodes CDR1 SGHAT and CDR2 FQNNGV. V lost 0 bases to trimming and J lost 4 bases, with 9 bases between them. TCRdb's table, derived via immunoSEQ multiplex PCR, lists solely in-frame clones and lacks some. The sample shows about 16,000 clones, about 91% of them seen only once. Sequenced sample: peripheral blood. This TCR came from a human donor in a cohort sampled during active COVID-19. The rearrangement links TRBV11-2 to TRBJ1-1; tentative D call: TRBD1 (5 bases). This chain's CDR3 is CASSLELGGTEAFF. The DNA of the CDR3 is TGTGCCAGCAGCTTAGAATTGGGGGGCACTGAAGCTTTCTTT.